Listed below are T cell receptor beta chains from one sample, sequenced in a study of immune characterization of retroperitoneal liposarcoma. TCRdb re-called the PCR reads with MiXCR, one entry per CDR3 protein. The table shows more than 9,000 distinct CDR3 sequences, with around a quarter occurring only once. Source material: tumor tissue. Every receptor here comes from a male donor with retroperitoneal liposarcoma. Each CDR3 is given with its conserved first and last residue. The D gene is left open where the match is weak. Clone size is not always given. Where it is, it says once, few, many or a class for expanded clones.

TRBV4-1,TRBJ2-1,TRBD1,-,CASSRGWDRPSGEQFF,TGCGCCAGCAGCCGAGGTTGGGACAGACCATCAGGCGAGCAGTTCTTC
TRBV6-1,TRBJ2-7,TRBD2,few,CASSDIRLAVYEQYF,TGTGCCAGCAGTGACATAAGACTAGCGGTTTACGAGCAGTACTTC
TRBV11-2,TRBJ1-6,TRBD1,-,CASSVGTASSYNSPLHF,TGTGCCAGCAGCGTAGGGACAGCTAGCTCCTATAATTCACCCCTCCACTTT
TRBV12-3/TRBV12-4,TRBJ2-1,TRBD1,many,CASTLTGGLSEQFF,TGTGCCAGCACCTTGACAGGGGGGTTGAGCGAGCAGTTCTTC
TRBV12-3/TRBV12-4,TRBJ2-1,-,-,CASSLVRGLGGEQFF,TGTGCCAGCAGTTTAGTACGGGGGTTAGGTGGCGAGCAGTTCTTC
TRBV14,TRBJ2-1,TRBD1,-,CASSPFLGQENNEQFF,TGTGCCAGCAGCCCCTTTTTGGGACAGGAGAACAATGAGCAGTTCTTC
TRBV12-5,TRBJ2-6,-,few,CASGFLAGTGRTGANVLTF,TGTGCTAGTGGTTTCCTCGCCGGGACGGGGAGAACTGGGGCCAACGTCCTGACTTTC
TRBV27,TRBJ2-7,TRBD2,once,CATLRGVGSYEQYF,TGTGCCACCCTTCGGGGGGTTGGGTCCTACGAGCAGTACTTC
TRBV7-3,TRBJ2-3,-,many,CASSLNGADTQYF,TGTGCCAGCAGCTTAAACGGGGCAGATACGCAGTATTTT
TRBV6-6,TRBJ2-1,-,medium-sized,CASSYGARLVGYEQFF,TGTGCCAGCAGTTACGGCGCAAGGCTAGTGGGCTACGAGCAGTTCTTC
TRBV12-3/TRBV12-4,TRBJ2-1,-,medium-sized,CASSLGEVQEQFF,TGTGCCAGCAGTTTGGGGGAGGTGCAGGAGCAGTTCTTC
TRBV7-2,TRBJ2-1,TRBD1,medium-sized,CASSLGWQGERQFF,TGTGCCAGCAGCTTAGGGTGGCAGGGGGAGCGGCAGTTCTTC
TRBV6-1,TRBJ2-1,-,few,CAILRNPGVGETQFF,TGTGCGATCCTCCGGAACCCGGGGGTGGGGGAGACCCAGTTCTTC
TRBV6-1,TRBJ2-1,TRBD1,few,CASSFRMPGQSYEQFF,TGTGCCAGCAGTTTCCGCATGCCGGGACAGTCCTACGAGCAGTTCTTC
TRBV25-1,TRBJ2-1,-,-,CASSPPRDHNEQFF,TGTGCCAGCAGTCCCCCTCGGGACCACAATGAGCAGTTCTTC
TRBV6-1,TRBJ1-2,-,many,CASTEGLAYGYTF,TGTGCCAGCACGGAGGGCCTCGCTTATGGCTACACCTTC
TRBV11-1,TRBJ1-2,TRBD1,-,CASSPDRVDGYTF,TGTGCCAGCAGCCCGGACAGGGTGGATGGCTACACCTTC
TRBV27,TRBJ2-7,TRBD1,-,CASSSTGAYEQYF,TGTGCCAGCAGTTCCACAGGGGCCTACGAGCAGTACTTC
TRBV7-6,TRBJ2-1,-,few,CASSPRLGLHLYEQFF,TGTGCCAGCAGCCCAAGACTGGGACTCCACTTATACGAGCAGTTCTTC
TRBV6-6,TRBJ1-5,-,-,CASSYDKGNQPQHF,TGTGCCAGCAGTTACGATAAGGGCAATCAGCCCCAGCATTTT
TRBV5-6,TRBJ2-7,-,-,CASSFRRGANEQYF,TGTGCCAGCAGCTTCCGACGGGGGGCAAACGAGCAGTACTTC
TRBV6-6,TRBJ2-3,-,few,CASSYSSTIPDTQYF,TGTGCCAGCAGTTACTCGTCCACCATACCAGATACGCAGTATTTT
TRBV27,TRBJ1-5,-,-,CASNLNSNQPQHF,TGTGCCAGCAACCTTAATAGCAATCAGCCCCAGCATTTT
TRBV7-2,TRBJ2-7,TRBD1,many,CASSSMDRAQDEQYF,TGTGCCAGCAGCTCGATGGACAGGGCCCAAGACGAGCAGTACTTC
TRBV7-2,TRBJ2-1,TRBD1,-,CASTTPGQGRDIQFF,TGTGCCAGCACCACCCCGGGACAGGGGAGGGACATTCAGTTCTTC
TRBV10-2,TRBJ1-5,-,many,CASSVGESNQPQHF,TGCGCCAGCAGTGTGGGAGAGAGCAATCAGCCCCAGCATTTT
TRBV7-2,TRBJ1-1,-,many,CASSLDPGTTTEAFF,TGTGCCAGCAGCTTAGACCCAGGGACAACCACTGAAGCTTTCTTT
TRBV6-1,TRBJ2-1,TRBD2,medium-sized,CASSFGTSVSSYNEQFF,TGTGCCAGCAGTTTTGGGACTAGCGTGAGCTCCTACAATGAGCAGTTCTTC
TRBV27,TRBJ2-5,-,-,CASSLYGGSYNEQYF,TGTGCCAGCAGTTTATATGGGGGCTCCTACAATGAGCAGTACTTC